The clone carrying this TCR beta chain came up a few times. It may be a read error: a sequence one base away is much more abundant. TCRdb fed the 5' RACE reads into MiXCR, producing one record per CDR3 protein. The repertoire holds about 26,000 distinct CDR3 sequences, with 5.3% as singletons. The data were obtained in a study of early T cells in non-severe SARS-CoV-2 infection. The CDR3 length is 12 residues. With V trimmed by 6 bases and J by 0 bases, 1 base remained unmatched. Germline V CDR1 and CDR2: SQVTM, ANQGSEA. V and J are TRBV29-1 and TRBJ2-7; 8 nucleotides match TRBD2. Sequences were obtained from whole blood. The TCR was taken from an adult who was a healthcare worker with PCR-confirmed SARS-CoV-2 infection or an uninfected control (not recorded which). CDR3 residues: CSVGTSSYEQYF. The CDR3 DNA follows: TGCAGCGTCGGGACTAGCTCCTACGAGCAGTACTTC.